This T cell receptor (beta chain) was obtained from a study of shared clonotypes between healthy human individuals. Study details: There were three CD4 naive, three CD4 memory, two CD8 naive and one CD8 memory plates per donor.

Naive CD8 cells lacked CD45RO and underwent positive selection for CCR7, leaving out terminally differentiated effector memory CD45RA+ cells. The CDR3 loop spans 18 amino acids. V was shortened by 1 base and J by 2 bases, with 17 bases between the two germline ends. Germline loops: CDR1 SGHDN, CDR2 FVKESK. Repertoires were generated with immunoSEQ multiplex PCR, while TCRdb's copy carries only in-frame clones and drops some. The sample comprises fewer than 1 million clones, roughly 96% of which are singletons, and less than 0.25% rests with the top ten. The rearrangement uses TRBV14 and TRBJ2-2, with D possibly called TRBD1 or TRBD2 (5 bases each). The sequence was collected from a man between 25 and 39 years old in good health. The specimen sequenced was naive CD8+ T cells sorted from blood. The CDR3 loop reads CASSQGGVWGVNTGELFF. DNA for the CDR3: TGTGCCAGCAGCCAAGGAGGGGTTTGGGGAGTTAACACCGGGGAGCTGTTTTTT.